These 19 T cell receptor beta chains were all obtained from the same sample, sequenced in a study of T cells after yellow fever vaccination. TCRdb reprocessed the 5' RACE reads via MiXCR and lists one record per CDR3 protein. This table holds 450,000 to 600,000 distinct CDR3 sequences, around an eighth found once. Sequences were derived from PBMCs, sampled on the day of the yellow fever booster vaccination. These receptors were collected from a young man who received the YFV17D yellow fever vaccine.

At least ten counts were recorded for this clonotype. The rearrangement links TRBV18 to TRBJ1-1; D perhaps matches TRBD1 (6 bases). The germline gives CDR1 KGHSH, CDR2 LQKENI. This CDR3 region has 14 residues. With 8 bases removed from V and 0 bases from J, the gap between germline ends came to 13 bases. The CDR3 region is CASSPRGMNTEAFF. The CDR3 DNA sequence: TGTGCCAGCAGCCCCAGGGGCATGAACACTGAAGCTTTCTTT.

The rearrangement joins TRBV12-3 or TRBV12-4 to TRBJ1-1, with 7 bases matching TRBD1. This CDR3 has 14 amino acids. Germline trimming cut 6 bases from V and 4 bases from J; bases unmatched to any gene: 8. The CDR3 sequence: CASRPDRAGTEAFF. The CDR3, as DNA: TGTGCCAGCAGGCCCGACAGGGCGGGCACTGAAGCTTTCTTT.

The chain recombines TRBV7-2 with TRBJ2-3; D could derive from TRBD1 or TRBD2 (5 bases each). Looked up from germline, CDR1 is SGHTA and CDR2 is FQGNSA. The CDR3 has 16 residues. Deletions cut 4 bases from V and 1 base from J, with 15 bases between. Written as DNA, the CDR3 is TGTGCCAGCAGCTCGATGCCCGGGGCCGGCACAGATACGCAGTATTTT. Translated: CASSSMPGAGTDTQYF. Variable domain in full (rest from reference TRBV7-2 and TRBJ2-3): GAGVSQSPSNKVTEKGKDVELRCDPISGHTALYWYRQSLGQGLEFLIYFQGNSAPDKSGLPSDRFSAERTGGSVSTLTIQRTQQEDSAVYLCASSSMPGAGTDTQYFGPGTRLTVL.

The rearrangement links TRBV12-3 or TRBV12-4 to TRBJ2-1; 9 bases fit TRBD2. The CDR3 has 16 amino acids. Trimming at V came to 5 bases and at J to 7 bases, leaving 12 bases not matched to a gene. CDR3 loop: CASSPITSGPGNEQFF. DNA for the CDR3: TGTGCCAGCAGTCCCATAACTAGCGGGCCTGGTAATGAGCAGTTCTTC.

By frequency in the sample, this clonotype is medium-sized (0.01 to 0.1%). V is TRBV13 and J is TRBJ2-1; no clear D gene. The germline CDR1 and CDR2 sequences are PRHDT and FYEKMQ (reference sequence). The ends were cut back, 1 base at V and 1 base at J, with 8 bases in the middle. The CDR3 contains 15 residues. The DNA for the CDR3 is TGTGCCAGCAGCTTAGAACGTGAGTCCTACAATGAGCAGTTCTTC. Translating gives CASSLERESYNEQFF.

This clonotype turned up a few times. The V gene is TRBV7-8, the J gene TRBJ2-5; tentatively, D is TRBD2 (6 bases). The CDR3 has 17 residues. The germline CDR1 and CDR2 sequences are SGHVS and FQNEAQ. Trimming removed 7 bases at V and 0 bases at J, with 21 bases between. CDR3 sequence reads: CASTARRGRLYQETQYF. For the CDR3, the DNA is TGTGCCAGCACCGCCCGGAGGGGCAGACTGTACCAAGAGACCCAGTACTTC.

The chain uses TRBV6-2 or TRBV6-3 and TRBJ1-2; tentative D call: TRBD1 (5 bases). V was shortened by 2 bases and J by 2 bases, with 9 bases between the two germline ends. CDR1 is MNHEY, CDR2 SVGEGT, per germline. There are 14 residues in the CDR3. CDR3 sequence (DNA): TGTGCCAGCAGTTACGGGACGGCGAACTATGGCTACACCTTC. Encoded protein: CASSYGTANYGYTF.

The sample holds a few counts of this clonotype. The V call is TRBV6-5, the J call TRBJ2-5, with TRBD2 identical over 8 bases. The V and J ends lost 3 bases and 5 bases, in that order; junction bases with no gene match: 11. Germline values: CDR1 MNHEY, CDR2 SVGAGI. The CDR3 has 16 residues. The CDR3, as DNA: TGTGCCAGCAGTTATATTGCGGGAGGACCCGGGGAGACCCAGTACTTC. Its protein product is CASSYIAGGPGETQYF.

This clonotype was found a few times. The V and J genes are TRBV28 and TRBJ2-5, with TRBD1 identical over 9 bases. Germline V CDR1 and CDR2: MDHEN, SYDVKM. V lost 5 bases, J lost 0 bases, and 13 bases stayed unmatched. CDR3 size: 18 residues. The DNA for the CDR3 is TGTGCCAGCAGTGCGGACAGGGGCCGGCCTTGGTACCAAGAGACCCAGTACTTC. This encodes CASSADRGRPWYQETQYF.

This clonotype was seen a few times. The chain has TRBV25-1 and TRBJ1-4; no definite D call. Germline loops: CDR1 MGHDK, CDR2 SYGVNS. Trimming took off 6 bases at V and 6 bases at J, with 8 bases between the two ends. The length of the CDR3 is 12 residues. Here the CDR3 DNA reads TGTGCCAGCAGGGGGTTGGATGAAAAACTGTTTTTT. This gives the protein CASRGLDEKLFF.

This chain connects TRBV3-1 to TRBJ2-1; TRBD2 matches at 8 bases. The CDR3 extends over 17 amino acids. J lost 2 bases, V lost 4 bases, and 10 bases had no gene match. CDR1 and CDR2 (germline): LGHDT, YNNKEL (reference sequence). This chain's CDR3 is CASSRTPTSGPYNEQFF. The CDR3 nucleotides are TGTGCCAGCAGCCGTACCCCTACTAGCGGACCCTACAATGAGCAGTTCTTC.

This sequence joins TRBV20-1 and TRBJ2-1; TRBD2 matches at 7 bases. The CDR3 has 13 amino acids. The V gene's germline CDR1 is DFQATT and CDR2 SNEGSKA (reference sequence). CDR3 in amino acids: CAAPGLSGYEQFF. The DNA of the CDR3 is TGCGCGGCCCCGGGACTAAGTGGCTATGAGCAGTTCTTC.

The CDR3, as DNA: TGTGCCAGCAGCTCCTCAGCCAACTACGAGCAGTACTTC. The encoded protein is CASSSSANYEQYF. The rearrangement uses TRBV7-2 and TRBJ2-7; D is ambiguous. Looked up from germline, CDR1 is SGHTA and CDR2 is FQGNSA. The CDR3 sequence is 13 residues long. The ends were cut back, 4 bases at V and 3 bases at J, with 10 bases in the middle.

The chain employs TRBV20-1 and TRBJ2-7, with D maybe TRBD2 (6 bases). The germline V gene has CDR1 DFQATT and CDR2 SNEGSKA (reference sequence). Deletions cut 6 bases from V and 3 bases from J, with 15 bases between. CDR3 size: 13 residues. The CDR3, as DNA: TGCAGTGCGGAACAACGGGACTTCTACGAGCAGTACTTC. Encoded protein: CSAEQRDFYEQYF.

The rearrangement links TRBV6-1 to TRBJ1-1; 7 bases are shared with TRBD1. The ends lost 1 base at V and 3 bases at J; junction bases unmatched: 11. The CDR3 is 17 residues long. Germline CDR1 MNHNS, CDR2 SASEGT. This CDR3 is CASSEVAGGNVYTEAFF. DNA for the CDR3: TGTGCCAGCAGTGAAGTGGCAGGGGGTAATGTCTACACTGAAGCTTTCTTT.

This clonotype was picked up a small number of times. The V gene is TRBV10-3, the J gene TRBJ2-7; D perhaps matches TRBD2 (6 bases). The length of the CDR3 is 17 residues. Germline V gene sequence: CDR1 ENHRY, CDR2 SYGVKD. With 6 bases removed from V and 0 bases from J, the gap between germline ends came to 21 bases. CDR3 DNA sequence: TGTGCCATCAGGGTAGCCCCCGGCGGGGTGAGCTCCTACGAGCAGTACTTC. The encoded protein is CAIRVAPGGVSSYEQYF.

Notes on this clonotype: One end of the junction is discordant with germline, which a read error may explain. This rearrangement joins TRBV10-2 to TRBJ2-2, with 8 bases fitting TRBD1. Germline-derived CDR1 and CDR2 are WSHSY and SAAADI. The CDR3 is made up of 16 amino acids. CDR3 in DNA: TGCGCCAGCAGTGATCGACAGGGGCACAACACCGAGGAGCTGTTTTTT. It codes for CASSDRQGHNTEELFF.

This chain joins TRBV3-1 and TRBJ2-7; either TRBD1 or TRBD2 may fit D (6 bases each). V was pared by 0 bases and J by 9 bases, with 15 bases between. The germline CDR1 and CDR2 sequences are LGHDT and YNNKEL (reference sequence). This CDR3 is built from 14 residues. This CDR3 reads CASSQDTVGGGQYF. The CDR3 coding sequence is TGTGCCAGCAGCCAAGATACGGTCGGGGGCGGGCAGTACTTC.

In its sample, this clonotype was seen a few times. The J gene is TRBJ2-2, the V gene TRBV5-5; 8 positions match TRBD2. Germline loops: CDR1 SGHKS, CDR2 YYEKEE (reference sequence). The CDR3 loop spans 18 amino acids. After removal of 1 base from V and 0 bases from J, the junction contained 8 bases not matched to a gene. CDR3 region: CASSLPRDGGANTGELFF. CDR3 DNA sequence: TGTGCCAGCAGCTTGCCGCGGGACGGGGGGGCGAACACCGGGGAGCTGTTTTTT.